The clone carrying this T cell receptor (beta chain) was found many times. Its antigen is as yet unknown. Hyperthyroidism had been newly diagnosed in patients aged 18 to 65, and its duration was under 2 months. Uncontrolled infection, other autoimmune disease, pregnancy or lactation excluded patients. About 10 ml of fresh peripheral blood supplied the PBMCs. This specimen comes from a study of T cells in Graves' hyperthyroidism and ophthalmopathy. Study-level results: Blood also contained most expanded thyroid clonotypes above 0.001.

Per germline, CDR1 LGHDT and CDR2 YNNKEL (reference sequence). The V segment lost 1 base and the J segment 2 bases; nucleotides outside the gene matches: 5. CDR3 size: 18 residues. TCR beta CDR3 region amplification was performed from RNA transcripts. When the TCR CDR3 underwent first-round RT-PCR, the HTBI primer set was used. TCRdb analysed the multiplex PCR reads with MiXCR anew, one entry per CDR3 protein. The sample has 190,000 or so distinct CDR3 sequences, around 16% seen once; the top ten hold just under 45%. The sample consisted of blood. The V call is TRBV3-1, the J call TRBJ2-1; 13 nucleotides line up with TRBD2. The TCR sequence derives from a middle-aged man with Graves' hyperthyroidism. This CDR3 is CASSQALGLAGTYNEQFF. CDR3 DNA: TGTGCCAGCAGCCAAGCCTTGGGACTAGCGGGAACCTACAATGAGCAGTTCTTC.